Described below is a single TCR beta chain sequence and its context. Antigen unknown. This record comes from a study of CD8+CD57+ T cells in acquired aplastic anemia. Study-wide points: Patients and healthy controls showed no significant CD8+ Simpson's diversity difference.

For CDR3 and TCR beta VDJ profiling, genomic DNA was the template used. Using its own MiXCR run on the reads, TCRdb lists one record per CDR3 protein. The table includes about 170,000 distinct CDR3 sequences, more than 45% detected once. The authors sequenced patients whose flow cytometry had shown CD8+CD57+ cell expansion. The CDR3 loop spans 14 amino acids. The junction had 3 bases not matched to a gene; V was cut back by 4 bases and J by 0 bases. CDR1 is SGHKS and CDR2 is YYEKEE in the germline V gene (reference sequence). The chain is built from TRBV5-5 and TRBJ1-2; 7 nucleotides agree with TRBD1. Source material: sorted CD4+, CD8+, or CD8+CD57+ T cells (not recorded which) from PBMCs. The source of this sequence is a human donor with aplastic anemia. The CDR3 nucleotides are TGTGCCAGCAGCGGACAGGCTACTAACTATGGCTACACCTTC. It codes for CASSGQATNYGYTF.